This is a list of T cell receptor beta chains from one sample in a study of blood T cell repertoires in COVID-19. Sequencing was performed with immunoSEQ multiplex PCR; in TCRdb, only in-frame clones are kept and a portion is missing. The data hold tens of thousands of clones, with about 76% observed a single time. The source material was peripheral blood. The receptors come from an elderly woman with active or convalescent COVID-19. Each CDR3 is given with its conserved first and last residue. D genes are given only for firm matches. Size is stated for part of the rows, as once, few or many counts, or as a class when the clone is expanded.

j_call,d_call,clone_size,v_call,cdr3_nt,cdr3_aa
TRBJ2-1,-,once,TRBV4-3,TGCGCCAGCAGCCAAGTCGTCTACAATGAGCAGTTCTTC,CASSQVVYNEQFF
TRBJ1-3,-,-,TRBV6-5,TGTGCCAGCCGGGAGGGATCGGAAAACACCATATATTTT,CASREGSENTIYF
TRBJ1-2,-,once,TRBV2,TGTGCCAGCAGCTATGAACAGAGTGAATATGGCTACACCTTC,CASSYEQSEYGYTF
TRBJ2-7,-,-,TRBV6-1,TGTGCCAGCAGTGGACTGGGACCCCGACTAGTTGGGAACGAGCAGTACTTC,CASSGLGPRLVGNEQYF
TRBJ2-5,-,few,TRBV21-1,TGTGCCAGCAGCCCTAAGCCCCAAGAGACCCAGTACTTC,CASSPKPQETQYF
TRBJ1-2,TRBD1,-,TRBV4-3,TGCGCCAGCAGCCAAGAAGCAGGGGGCGGAGGCTACACCTTC,CASSQEAGGGGYTF
TRBJ1-1,TRBD1,few,TRBV30,TGTGCCTGGACCGGGACAGGGATATTGAACACTGAAGCTTTCTTT,CAWTGTGILNTEAFF
TRBJ2-1,TRBD2,-,TRBV5-4,TGTGCCAGCAGCTTGACTAGCGGTGACAATGAGCAGTTCTTC,CASSLTSGDNEQFF
TRBJ2-5,-,-,TRBV7-8,TGTGCCAGCAGCTCGGGACAACACGGGAGGGAGACCCAGTACTTC,CASSSGQHGRETQYF
TRBJ2-7,TRBD2,-,TRBV7-8,TGTGCCAGCAGCTTACTGCGGGGACTAGCGGGGGCGGGCGAGCAGTACTTC,CASSLLRGLAGAGEQYF
TRBJ2-2,TRBD1,-,TRBV28,TGTGCCAGCAGAGCCGGGACAGGGATCTCTAGGGAGCTGTTTTTT,CASRAGTGISRELFF
TRBJ2-5,-,-,TRBV11-3,TGTGCCAGCAGCTTAAACTCCCAAGAGACCCAGTACTTC,CASSLNSQETQYF
TRBJ1-5,TRBD1,-,TRBV28,TGTGCCAGCAGTTTAGGAGCTGGGACAGGGGCTGGGAAGCCCCAGCATTTT,CASSLGAGTGAGKPQHF
TRBJ1-1,TRBD1,-,TRBV6-2/TRBV6-3,TGTGCCAGCAGTTACTCGGGACAGGGAGGGACTGAAGCTTTCTTT,CASSYSGQGGTEAFF
TRBJ2-4,TRBD2,-,TRBV19,TGTGCCAGTAGTATAGGCCGGGAGGTAGCCAAAAACATTCAGTACTTC,CASSIGREVAKNIQYF
TRBJ1-2,TRBD1,-,TRBV12-5,TGTGCTAGTGTTGCAATCCCGGGACAGGGCGGCTATGGCTACACCTTC,CASVAIPGQGGYGYTF
TRBJ1-1,-,-,TRBV4-3,TGCGCCAGCAGCCAAGATTTCTACACTGAAGCTTTCTTT,CASSQDFYTEAFF